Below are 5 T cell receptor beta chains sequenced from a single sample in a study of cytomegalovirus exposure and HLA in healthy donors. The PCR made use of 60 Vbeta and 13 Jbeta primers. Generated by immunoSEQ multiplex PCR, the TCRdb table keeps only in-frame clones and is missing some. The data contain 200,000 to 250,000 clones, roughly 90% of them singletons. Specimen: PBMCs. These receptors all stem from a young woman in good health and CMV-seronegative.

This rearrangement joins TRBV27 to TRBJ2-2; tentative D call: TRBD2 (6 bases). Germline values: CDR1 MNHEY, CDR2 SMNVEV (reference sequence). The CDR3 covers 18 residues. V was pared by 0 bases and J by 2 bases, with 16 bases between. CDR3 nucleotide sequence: TGTGCCAGCAGTTTATCGAGAAGGACTACCCCTAACACCGGGGAGCTGTTTTTT. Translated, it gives CASSLSRRTTPNTGELFF.

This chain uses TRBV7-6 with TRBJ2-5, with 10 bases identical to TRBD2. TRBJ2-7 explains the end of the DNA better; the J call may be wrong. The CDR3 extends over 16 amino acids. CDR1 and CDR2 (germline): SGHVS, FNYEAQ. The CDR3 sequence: CASSLAERGGPYEQYF. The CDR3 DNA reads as TGTGCCAGCAGCTTAGCGGAGCGGGGGGGCCCCTACGAGCAGTACTTC.

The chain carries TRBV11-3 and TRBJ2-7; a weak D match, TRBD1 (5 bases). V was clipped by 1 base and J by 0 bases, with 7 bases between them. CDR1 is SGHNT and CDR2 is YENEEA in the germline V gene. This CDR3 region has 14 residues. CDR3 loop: CASSLGQSSYEQYF. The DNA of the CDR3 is TGTGCCAGCAGCTTAGGACAGTCCTCCTACGAGCAGTACTTC.

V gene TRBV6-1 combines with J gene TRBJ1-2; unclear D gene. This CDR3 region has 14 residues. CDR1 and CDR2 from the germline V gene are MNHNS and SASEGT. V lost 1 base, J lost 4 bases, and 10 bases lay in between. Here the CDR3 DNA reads TGTGCCAGCAGTGAAGTCCACTGGGCCTATGGCTACACCTTC. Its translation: CASSEVHWAYGYTF.

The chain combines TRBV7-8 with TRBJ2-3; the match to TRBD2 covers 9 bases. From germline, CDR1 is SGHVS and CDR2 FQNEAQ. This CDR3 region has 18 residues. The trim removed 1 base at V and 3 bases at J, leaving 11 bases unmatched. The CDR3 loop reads CASSLVLLAGRITDTQYF. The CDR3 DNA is TGTGCCAGCAGCTTAGTACTGCTAGCGGGGAGGATAACAGATACGCAGTATTTT.